The 18 T cell receptor beta chains below come from one sample, sequenced in a study of shared clonotypes between healthy human individuals. The naive CD8 population came from CD45RO-negative cells selected for CCR7, without terminally differentiated effector memory CD45RA+ cells. The assay was immunoSEQ multiplex PCR, and TCRdb's table has in-frame clones only and misses some. The sample comprises millions of clones, about 95% of which are singletons, and 1% to 1.3% rests with the top ten. The material sequenced was naive CD8+ T cells sorted from blood. The receptors originated from a man between 18 and 29 years old in good health.

J is TRBJ1-1 and V is TRBV6-6; no reliable D call. The germline V gene has CDR1 MNHNY and CDR2 SVGAGI (reference sequence). The V gene lost 7 bases and the J gene lost 0 bases, with 9 bases spanning the gap. The CDR3 totals 13 residues. The CDR3 sequence is CASMGSLNTEAFF. The CDR3 nucleotides are TGTGCCAGCATGGGCAGTCTGAACACTGAAGCTTTCTTT.

Only one count was recorded for this clone. V is TRBV7-9 and J is TRBJ1-6; D may be TRBD1 (5 bases). CDR3 length: 16 residues. Germline assignment: CDR1 SEHNR and CDR2 FQNEAQ (reference sequence). The germline V and J ends were trimmed by 5 bases and 7 bases, with 18 bases remaining between them. CDR3 in amino acids: CASSHPGTARNSPLHF. The CDR3 region has the DNA TGTGCCAGCAGCCACCCAGGGACGGCGAGGAATTCACCCCTCCACTTT.

The J gene is TRBJ2-5, the V gene TRBV7-9, with TRBD1 as a possible D gene (5 bases). CDR3 length: 15 amino acids. Per germline, CDR1 SEHNR and CDR2 FQNEAQ (reference sequence). V was pared by 2 bases and J by 5 bases, with 15 bases between. CDR3 nucleotides: TGTGCCAGCAGCTTATTCGAAGGGGCCGGTGAGACCCAGTACTTC. This encodes CASSLFEGAGETQYF.

The chain employs TRBV4-1 and TRBJ2-7, with 7 bases lining up with TRBD1. The trim removed 7 bases at V and 3 bases at J, leaving 6 bases unmatched. Germline CDR1 MGHRA, CDR2 YSYEKL. This CDR3 spans 13 amino acids. CDR3 in amino acids: CASTERQGYEQYF. CDR3 bases: TGCGCCAGCACCGAGCGACAGGGCTACGAGCAGTACTTC.

This chain joins TRBV13 and TRBJ1-1; D might be TRBD1 (5 bases). Germline CDR1 and CDR2: PRHDT and FYEKMQ (reference sequence). V shed 0 bases and J shed 7 bases, with 12 bases lying between them. The length of the CDR3 is 14 residues. Here the CDR3 reads CASSLGGRVGEAFF. The CDR3 nucleotides are TGTGCCAGCAGCTTAGGGGGCAGGGTTGGTGAAGCTTTCTTT.

The chain carries TRBV11-2 and TRBJ2-1, with D uncertain. Germline V gene data show CDR1 as SGHAT and CDR2 as FQNNGV. The CDR3 is 15 amino acids. Trimming removed 1 base from V and 0 bases from J, with 7 bases in between. The CDR3 bases are TGTGCCAGCAGCTTAGTACCAGACTCCTACAATGAGCAGTTCTTC. Translation gives CASSLVPDSYNEQFF.

J is TRBJ2-2 and V is TRBV27; 9 bases agree with TRBD1. Germline assignment: CDR1 MNHEY and CDR2 SMNVEV (reference sequence). There are 17 residues in the CDR3. Trimming at V came to 1 base and at J to 4 bases, leaving 7 bases not matched to a gene. The CDR3: CASSLLTGQGVTGELFF. The DNA for the CDR3 is TGTGCCAGCAGTTTATTGACGGGACAGGGCGTCACCGGGGAGCTGTTTTTT.

The chain uses TRBV6-5 and TRBJ2-1; the D is unclear. The V end was cut by 0 bases, the J end by 8 bases, with 11 bases between. The CDR3 runs to 14 residues. The V gene's germline CDR1 is MNHEY and CDR2 SVGAGI. The CDR3 protein is CASSYSRPGDEQFF. The CDR3 coding sequence is TGTGCCAGCAGTTACTCGAGACCGGGCGATGAGCAGTTCTTC.

This sequence joins TRBV5-4 and TRBJ2-3; TRBD2 matches at 7 bases. Germline loops: CDR1 SGHNT, CDR2 YYREEE (reference sequence). The V and J ends lost 7 bases and 4 bases, in that order; junction bases with no gene match: 9. The CDR3 covers 14 residues. The CDR3 coding sequence is TGTGCCAGCGGTCGGGGGGAGGTAGCAGATACGCAGTATTTT. Protein product: CASGRGEVADTQYF.

With respect to this clone: Different DNA sequences within this sample yield the same CDR3. This chain links TRBV2 with TRBJ2-7; 7 bases match TRBD2. Losses at the gene ends were 5 bases for V and 3 bases for J; bases not matched to a gene: 4. The CDR3 is made up of 13 amino acids. Germline V gene lookup returns CDR1 SNHLY and CDR2 FYNNEI. Here the CDR3 DNA reads TGTGCCAGCAGTTCGGGGGGATACTACGAGCAGTACTTC. Translation: CASSSGGYYEQYF.

The chain uses TRBV11-2 and TRBJ2-7; 8 nucleotides align to TRBD1. The CDR3 length is 12 residues. Germline-derived CDR1 and CDR2 are SGHAT and FQNNGV. V was clipped by 3 bases and J by 10 bases; unmatched bases: 5. CDR3 nucleotide sequence: TGTGCCAGCAGCTTGGGACAGGTTGATCAGTACTTC. This sequence encodes CASSLGQVDQYF.

Regarding this clone: The sample holds other DNA sequences that translate to the same CDR3. The V call is TRBV9, the J call TRBJ1-1, with D unclear. The CDR3 extends over 14 amino acids. Trimming removed 0 bases from V and 1 base from J, with 7 bases in between. Per germline, CDR1 SGDLS and CDR2 YYNGEE. DNA for the CDR3: TGTGCCAGCAGCGTAGCGGCGGGGAACACTGAAGCTTTCTTT. This gives the protein CASSVAAGNTEAFF.

The chain is built from TRBV11-3 and TRBJ2-7; D is unclear. Looked up from germline, CDR1 is SGHNT and CDR2 is YENEEA. The CDR3 covers 13 residues. Trimming left V 2 bases short and J 3 bases short, with 8 bases between. The DNA for the CDR3 is TGTGCCAGCAGCTTAAATTGGGGCTACGAGCAGTACTTC. Encoded protein: CASSLNWGYEQYF.

This rearrangement joins TRBV5-6 to TRBJ2-5, with D possibly TRBD2 on 6 matching bases. Germline V lookup: CDR1 SGHDT, CDR2 YYEEEE. The CDR3 is made up of 16 amino acids. V was trimmed by 0 bases and J by 1 base, leaving 13 bases between them. The chain's CDR3 is CASSLVRYGGQETQYF. CDR3 DNA: TGTGCCAGCAGCTTGGTGAGGTACGGGGGCCAAGAGACCCAGTACTTC.

This clone came up once. The chain uses TRBV6-5 and TRBJ1-5; D is perhaps TRBD1 (5 bases). V lost 5 bases and J lost 0, with 11 bases in between. The germline V gene encodes CDR1 MNHEY and CDR2 SVGAGI. This CDR3 contains 15 residues. In nucleotides, the CDR3 is TGTGCCAGCAGTCCCGACAGTACTAGCAATCAGCCCCAGCATTTT. As protein: CASSPDSTSNQPQHF.

This chain links TRBV9 with TRBJ1-4, with D perhaps TRBD1 (5 bases). This CDR3 region has 16 residues. The germline V gene encodes CDR1 SGDLS and CDR2 YYNGEE. V was clipped by 0 bases and J by 8 bases, with 17 bases between them. The CDR3 reads CASSVEGWAGSEKLFF. CDR3 nucleotides: TGTGCCAGCAGCGTAGAAGGGTGGGCAGGGTCGGAAAAACTGTTTTTT.

The genes are TRBV13 and TRBJ2-7, with 8 bases lining up with TRBD2. V gave up 5 bases and J gave up 3 bases; unmatched junction bases: 6. This CDR3 region has 14 residues. Germline V gene data show CDR1 as PRHDT and CDR2 as FYEKMQ (reference sequence). The CDR3 is CASSQGTSNYEQYF. The CDR3 DNA is TGTGCCAGCAGCCAAGGGACTAGTAACTACGAGCAGTACTTC. The whole variable domain, remainder taken from reference TRBV13 and TRBJ2-7, is AAGVIQSPRHLIKEKRETATLKCYPIPRHDTVYWYQQGPGQDPQFLISFYEKMQSDKGSIPDRFSAQQFSDYHSELNMSSLELGDSALYFCASSQGTSNYEQYFGPGTRLTVT.

The CDR3, as DNA: TGTGCCAGCAGTGTAACCGCCTATTCGGTGGACGAAAGTGAGCAGTTCTTC. It yields the protein CASSVTAYSVDESEQFF. The chain uses TRBV6-1 and TRBJ2-1, with D uncertain. Trimming shortened V by 4 bases and J by 9 bases, and 25 bases separated the two germline ends. The germline V gene encodes CDR1 MNHNS and CDR2 SASEGT. CDR3 length: 17 amino acids.